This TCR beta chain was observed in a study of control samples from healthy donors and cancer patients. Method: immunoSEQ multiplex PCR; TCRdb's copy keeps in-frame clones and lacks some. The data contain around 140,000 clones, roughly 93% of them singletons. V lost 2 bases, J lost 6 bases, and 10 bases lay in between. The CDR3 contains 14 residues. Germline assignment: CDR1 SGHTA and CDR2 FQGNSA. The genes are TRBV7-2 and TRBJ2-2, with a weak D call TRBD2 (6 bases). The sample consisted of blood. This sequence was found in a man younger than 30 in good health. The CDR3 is CASSLTRLAGELFF. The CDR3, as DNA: TGTGCCAGCAGCTTAACGCGACTAGCCGGGGAGCTGTTTTTT.